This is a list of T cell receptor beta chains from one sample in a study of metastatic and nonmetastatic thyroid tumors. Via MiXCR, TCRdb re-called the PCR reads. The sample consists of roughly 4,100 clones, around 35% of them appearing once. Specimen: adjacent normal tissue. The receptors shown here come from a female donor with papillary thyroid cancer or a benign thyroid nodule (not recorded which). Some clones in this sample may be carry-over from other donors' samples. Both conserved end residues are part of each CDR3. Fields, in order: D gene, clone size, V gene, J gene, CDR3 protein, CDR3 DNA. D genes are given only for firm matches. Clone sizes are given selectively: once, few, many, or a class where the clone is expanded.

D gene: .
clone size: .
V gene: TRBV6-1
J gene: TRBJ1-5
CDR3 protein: CASSNRDPSGNQPQHF
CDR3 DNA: TGTGCCAGCAGCAACCGGGACCCTTCGGGGAATCAGCCCCAGCATTTT

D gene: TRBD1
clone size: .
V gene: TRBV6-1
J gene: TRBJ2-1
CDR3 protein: CASSPTTGQGIYNEQFF
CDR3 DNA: TGTGCCAGCAGTCCGACCACGGGACAGGGGATTTACAATGAGCAGTTCTTC

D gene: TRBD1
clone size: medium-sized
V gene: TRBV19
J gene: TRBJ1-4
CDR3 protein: CASSKRGQGTTNEKLFF
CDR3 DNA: TGTGCCAGTAGTAAGAGGGGACAGGGAACGACTAATGAAAAACTGTTTTTT

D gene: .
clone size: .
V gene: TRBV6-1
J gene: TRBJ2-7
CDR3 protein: CASSFYRGNEQYF
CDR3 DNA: TGTGCCAGCAGTTTTTATCGTGGGAATGAGCAGTACTTC

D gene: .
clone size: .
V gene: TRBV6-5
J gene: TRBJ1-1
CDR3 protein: CASSYSTDNTEAFF
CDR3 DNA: TGTGCCAGCAGTTACTCGACGGACAACACTGAAGCTTTCTTT

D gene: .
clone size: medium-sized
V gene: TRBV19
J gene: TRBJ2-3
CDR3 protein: CASSIQTHSTDTQYF
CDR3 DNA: TGTGCCAGTAGTATCCAAACCCATAGCACAGATACGCAGTATTTT

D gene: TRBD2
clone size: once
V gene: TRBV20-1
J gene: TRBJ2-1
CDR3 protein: CSASPGGGGDNEQFF
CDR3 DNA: TGCAGTGCTAGCCCTGGGGGGGGAGGGGACAATGAGCAGTTCTTC

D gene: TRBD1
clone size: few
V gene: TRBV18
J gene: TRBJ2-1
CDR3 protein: CASSPIILLQGKVHEQFF
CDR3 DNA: TGTGCCAGCTCACCTATCATCCTACTACAGGGGAAGGTCCATGAGCAGTTCTTC

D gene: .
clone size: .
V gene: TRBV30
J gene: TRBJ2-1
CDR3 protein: CAWSVAGYEQFF
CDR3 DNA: TGTGCCTGGAGTGTGGCGGGATACGAGCAGTTCTTC

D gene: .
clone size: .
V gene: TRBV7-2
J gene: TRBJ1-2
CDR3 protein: CASSQYRTANYGYTF
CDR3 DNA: TGTGCCAGCAGCCAGTATCGGACAGCTAACTATGGCTACACCTTC

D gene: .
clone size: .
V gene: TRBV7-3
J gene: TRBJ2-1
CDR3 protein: CASSLIQGSYNEQFF
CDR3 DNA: TGTGCCAGCAGCTTAATACAAGGCTCCTACAATGAGCAGTTCTTC

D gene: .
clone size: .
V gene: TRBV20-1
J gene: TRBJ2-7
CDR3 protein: CSAAPGIDYEQYF
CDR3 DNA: TGCAGTGCGGCTCCCGGGATCGACTACGAGCAGTACTTC

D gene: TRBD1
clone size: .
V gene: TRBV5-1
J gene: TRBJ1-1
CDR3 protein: CASSSLQGMNTEAFF
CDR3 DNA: TGCGCCAGCAGCTCCTTACAGGGGATGAACACTGAAGCTTTCTTT

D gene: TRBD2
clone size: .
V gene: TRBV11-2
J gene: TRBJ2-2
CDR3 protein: CASSQKAGGTTGELFF
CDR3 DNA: TGTGCCAGCAGCCAGAAAGCGGGAGGGACGACCGGGGAGCTGTTTTTT

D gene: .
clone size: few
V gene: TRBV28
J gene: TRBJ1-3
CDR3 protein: CASKEGGVNTIYF
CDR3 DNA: TGTGCCAGCAAGGAAGGCGGGGTGAACACCATATATTTT

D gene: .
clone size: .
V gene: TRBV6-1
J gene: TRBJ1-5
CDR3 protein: CASAGDWNQPQHF
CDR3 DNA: TGTGCCAGTGCAGGGGATTGGAATCAGCCCCAGCATTTT

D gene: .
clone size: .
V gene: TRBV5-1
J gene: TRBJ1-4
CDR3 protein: CASSFRGLGEKLFF
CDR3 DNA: TGCGCCAGCAGCTTCAGAGGGCTGGGGGAAAAACTGTTTTTT

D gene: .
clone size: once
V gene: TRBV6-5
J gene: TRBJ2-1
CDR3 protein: CASSSSGGPPKEQYF
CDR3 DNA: .

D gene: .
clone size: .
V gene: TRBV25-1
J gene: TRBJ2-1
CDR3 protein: CASSRRSGRSPYNEQFF
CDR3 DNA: TGTGCCAGCAGCCGAAGGAGTGGACGGAGCCCCTACAATGAGCAGTTCTTC

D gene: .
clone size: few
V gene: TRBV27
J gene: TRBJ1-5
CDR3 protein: CASSSPPGSQHF
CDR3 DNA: TGTGCCAGCAGTTCCCCCCCAGGGTCCCAGCATTTT

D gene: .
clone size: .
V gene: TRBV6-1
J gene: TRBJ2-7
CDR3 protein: CASRIMDGYEQYF
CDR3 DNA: TGTGCCAGCAGAATTATGGACGGCTACGAGCAGTACTTC

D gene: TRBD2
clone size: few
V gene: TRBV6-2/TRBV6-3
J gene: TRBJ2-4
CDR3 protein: CASSLSSRGGIQYF
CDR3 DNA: TGTGCCAGCAGCCTTTCATCGCGGGGGGGCATTCAGTACTTC

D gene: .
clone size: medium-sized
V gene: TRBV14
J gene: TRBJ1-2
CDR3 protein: CASSQAWGYGYTF
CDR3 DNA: TGTGCCAGCAGTCAAGCCTGGGGATATGGCTACACCTTC

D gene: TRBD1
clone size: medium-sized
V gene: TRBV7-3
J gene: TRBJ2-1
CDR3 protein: CASSLIGQGNEQFF
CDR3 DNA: TGTGCCAGCAGCTTAATCGGACAGGGCAATGAGCAGTTCTTC

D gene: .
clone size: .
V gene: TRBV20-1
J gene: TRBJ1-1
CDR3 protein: CSARDPENTEAFF
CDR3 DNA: TGCAGTGCTAGAGATCCGGAGAACACTGAAGCTTTCTTT

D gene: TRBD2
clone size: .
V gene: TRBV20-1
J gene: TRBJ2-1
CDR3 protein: CSASGTSGNNEQFF
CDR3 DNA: TGCAGTGCTAGCGGGACTAGCGGTAACAATGAGCAGTTCTTC

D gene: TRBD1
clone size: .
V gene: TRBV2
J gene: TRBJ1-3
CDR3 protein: CARNTGDSGNTIYF
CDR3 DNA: TGTGCCAGAAATACAGGGGACTCTGGAAACACCATATATTTT

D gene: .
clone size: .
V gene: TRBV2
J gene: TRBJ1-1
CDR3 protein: CASSLQPGLEAFF
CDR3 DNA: TGTGCCAGCAGTCTTCAACCGGGCCTTGAAGCTTTCTTT

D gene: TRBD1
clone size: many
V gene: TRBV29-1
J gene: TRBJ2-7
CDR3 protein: CSVPGQGAYEQYF
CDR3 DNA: TGCAGCGTACCGGGACAGGGAGCCTACGAGCAGTACTTC

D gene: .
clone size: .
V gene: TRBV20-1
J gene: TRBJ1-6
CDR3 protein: CSAPFEESSYNSPLHF
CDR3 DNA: TGCAGTGCTCCATTCGAGGAGAGCTCCTATAATTCACCCCTCCACTTT

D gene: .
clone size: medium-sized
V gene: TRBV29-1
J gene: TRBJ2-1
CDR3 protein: CSASTGAGGDNEQFF
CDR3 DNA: TGCAGCGCTTCGACAGGGGCTGGGGGGGACAATGAGCAGTTCTTC

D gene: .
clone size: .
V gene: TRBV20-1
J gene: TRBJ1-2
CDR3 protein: CSAWTANYVYTF
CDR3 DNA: TGCAGTGCTTGGACAGCTAACTATGTCTACACCTTC

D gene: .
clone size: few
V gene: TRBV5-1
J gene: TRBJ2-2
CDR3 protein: CASSPSTDGTGELFF
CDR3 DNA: TGCGCCAGCAGCCCTAGTACCGATGGCACCGGGGAGCTGTTTTTT

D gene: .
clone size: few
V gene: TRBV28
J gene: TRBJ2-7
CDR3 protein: CASSRPWELEQYF
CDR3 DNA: TGTGCCAGCAGTCGTCCTTGGGAGCTCGAGCAGTACTTC

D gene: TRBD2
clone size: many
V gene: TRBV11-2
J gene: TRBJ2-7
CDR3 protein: CASSLDPSGRGEQYF
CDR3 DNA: TGTGCCAGCAGCTTAGATCCTAGCGGGAGGGGGGAGCAGTACTTC

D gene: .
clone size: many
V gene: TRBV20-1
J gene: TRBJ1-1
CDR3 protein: CSARVDTGEAFF
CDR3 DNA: TGCAGTGCTAGAGTCGACACTGGCGAAGCTTTCTTT

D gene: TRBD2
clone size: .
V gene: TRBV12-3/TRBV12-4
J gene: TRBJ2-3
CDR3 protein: CASSPGGASGSYTQYF
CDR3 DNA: TGTGCCAGCAGCCCCGGGGGGGCTAGCGGGAGTTATACGCAGTATTTT